Listed here are 5 T cell receptor beta chains from one sample, sequenced in a study of blood T cells in healthy people across ages (dated by TCRdb to between 2015 and 2016). Libraries were constructed by 5' RACE. The sequencer listed for this sample is Illumina HiSeq 2500. A second PCR of roughly 7 to 12 cycles was performed with a sample-barcoded 5' primer and a J-beta primer mix. In-frame beta chains were kept once TCRdb had trimmed the public reads at Q25 with fastp and called clones with MiXCR. A single entry per CDR3 protein holds the most common genes and DNA from its merged rows. The sample table contains about 670,000 distinct CDR3 sequences; only one count was recorded for around 50% of them. Of the sample, around an eighth is held by the ten largest clones. The sequenced sample consisted of blood. These receptors were obtained from a woman over 75 in good health.

Concerning this clonotype: A much larger clone lies a single base off, so this may be a read error. This rearrangement joins TRBV12-3 or TRBV12-4 to TRBJ1-2; 9 nucleotides line up with TRBD1. V lost 6 bases to trimming and J lost 7 bases; unmatched junction nucleotides: 12. The CDR3 runs 15 residues. The CDR3 DNA sequence: TGTGCCAGCAGCACACAGGGGGCGAGGTGTTCTGGCTACACCTTC. Encoded protein: CASSTQGARCSGYTF.

The CDR3 region is CASSPRAQNHYGYTF. The CDR3 DNA follows: TGTGCCAGCAGCCCCCGGGCCCAGAACCACTATGGCTACACCTTC. The chain combines TRBV3-1 with TRBJ1-2; D unclear. V gave up 4 bases and J gave up 3 bases, with 15 bases separating them. CDR1 LGHDT and CDR2 YNNKEL come from the germline V gene (reference sequence). The CDR3 loop spans 15 amino acids. The whole variable domain, filled in from reference TRBV3-1 and TRBJ1-2, reads DTAVSQTPKYLVTQMGNDKSIKCEQNLGHDTMYWYKQDSKKFLKIMFSYNNKELIINETVPNRFSPKSPDKAHLNLHINSLELGDSAVYFCASSPRAQNHYGYTFGSGTRLTVV.

The chain carries TRBV5-1 and TRBJ2-1; perhaps TRBD2 as D (6 bases). The ends were cut back, 6 bases at V and 7 bases at J, with 23 bases in the middle. CDR1 and CDR2 (germline): SGHRS, YFSETQ. This CDR3 region has 16 residues. The CDR3 is CASMRLAGMGRNEQFF. The DNA of the CDR3 is TGCGCCAGCATGCGGCTCGCGGGTATGGGGAGGAATGAGCAGTTCTTC.

This clonotype was counted only a few times. The chain joins TRBV6-1 to TRBJ2-1; possible D gene TRBD2, 5 bases. Germline CDR1 MNHNS, CDR2 SASEGT. The germline V and J ends were trimmed by 1 base and 7 bases, with 14 bases remaining between them. The CDR3 is made up of 15 amino acids. In nucleotides, the CDR3 is TGTGCCAGCAGTGAAGAGTTTGGGAGTTCGAATGAGCAGTTCTTC. This gives the protein CASSEEFGSSNEQFF.

This clonotype was detected a few times. A much bigger clone sits one base away, suggesting this may be a read error. The chain couples TRBV5-1 to TRBJ2-5, with 10 positions matching TRBD1. Trimming at V came to 4 bases and at J to 1 base, leaving 10 bases not matched to a gene. This CDR3 comprises 17 residues. CDR1 is SGHRS and CDR2 is YFSETQ in the germline V gene. CDR3 amino acids: CASSGDRGDPIQETQYF. CDR3 bases: TGCGCCAGCAGCGGGGACAGGGGAGACCCCATCCAAGAGACCCAGTACTTC.